The 29 T cell receptor beta chains below were found in one sample sequenced in a study of shared clonotypes between healthy human individuals. Profiled with immunoSEQ multiplex PCR; TCRdb holds only in-frame clones, not every one. The sample yields 400,000 to 600,000 clones, roughly 95% seen once. The sequenced material came from naive CD4+ T cells sorted from blood. As to subset: CD45RA+ positively selected. Receptors originate from a young woman in good health.

The J gene is TRBJ2-7, the V gene TRBV4-1; tentative D call: TRBD2 (6 bases). Trimming took 3 bases from V and 4 from J, leaving 19 bases between them. Germline V gene lookup returns CDR1 MGHRA and CDR2 YSYEKL. There are 16 residues in the CDR3. DNA for the CDR3: TGCGCCAGCAGCCAGAGGGCGGGGCCTCGGGATTACGAGCAGTACTTC. It translates to CASSQRAGPRDYEQYF.

The V call is TRBV15, the J call TRBJ1-2; D is unresolved. The CDR3 sequence is 14 residues long. Germline V gives CDR1 LNHNV, CDR2 YYDKDF (reference sequence). Trimming left V 2 bases short and J 0 bases short, with 7 bases between. The CDR3, as DNA: TGTGCCACCAGCAGAAAAACAGCTAACTATGGCTACACCTTC. This gives the protein CATSRKTANYGYTF.

This sequence joins TRBV28 and TRBJ1-3; 12 nucleotides agree with TRBD1. V lost 6 bases and J lost 4; bases outside the gene matches: 4. This CDR3 has 15 amino acids. Germline V CDR1 and CDR2: MDHEN, SYDVKM. The CDR3 DNA sequence: TGTGCCAGCAGCTGGGGACAGGGGGCCGGAAACACCATATATTTT. Its protein product is CASSWGQGAGNTIYF.

V and J are TRBV18 and TRBJ2-5; TRBD2 agrees at 10 bases. The germline V gene has CDR1 KGHSH and CDR2 LQKENI. The V gene end was trimmed by 2 bases and the J gene end by 5 bases; junction bases not matched to a gene: 14. The CDR3 has 18 residues. The CDR3 sequence is CASSPFRVEAGGPETQYF. DNA of the CDR3: TGTGCCAGCTCACCATTCAGGGTGGAAGCGGGAGGGCCCGAGACCCAGTACTTC.

This clone was recorded once. The rearrangement links TRBV10-2 to TRBJ2-6; no reliable D call. The V gene's germline CDR1 is WSHSY and CDR2 SAAADI. This CDR3 has 15 residues. V dropped 2 bases and J dropped 0 bases, with 5 bases sitting between them. In DNA, the CDR3 is TGCGCCAGCAGTGAGCGGTACTCTGGGGCCAACGTCCTGACTTTC. Translation gives CASSERYSGANVLTF.

The V gene is TRBV19, the J gene TRBJ1-5; D is uncertain. The V end was cut by 4 bases, the J end by 8 bases, with 15 bases between. The germline V gene encodes CDR1 LNHDA and CDR2 SQIVND (reference sequence). The CDR3 is 14 amino acids. CDR3 coding DNA: TGTGCCAGTAGTACCCAATCCGGGTTGGAGCCCCAGCATTTT. Translation gives CASSTQSGLEPQHF.

This chain connects TRBV10-3 to TRBJ2-1; D perhaps matches TRBD2 (6 bases). Trimming left V 2 bases short and J 4 bases short, with 21 bases between. This CDR3 has 18 amino acids. Germline CDR1 reads ENHRY; CDR2 reads SYGVKD. CDR3 amino acids: CAISEPRGRGTQYNEQFF. DNA of the CDR3: TGTGCCATCAGTGAGCCCCGAGGACGGGGGACCCAATACAATGAGCAGTTCTTC.

The chain employs TRBV25-1 and TRBJ1-4, with D maybe TRBD1 (6 bases). Trimming shortened V by 2 bases and J by 4 bases, and 14 bases separated the two germline ends. Germline loops: CDR1 MGHDK, CDR2 SYGVNS. This CDR3 contains 16 residues. CDR3 sequence (DNA): TGTGCCAGCAGTGAACAGAAGGACAGCCGTAATGAAAAACTGTTTTTT. This encodes CASSEQKDSRNEKLFF.

This chain uses TRBV2 with TRBJ1-2; D is perhaps TRBD1 (6 bases). Per the germline V gene, CDR1 is SNHLY and CDR2 is FYNNEI. CDR3 length equals 11 residues. Deletions cut 10 bases from V and 7 bases from J, with 13 bases between. CDR3 DNA sequence: TGTGCCACCACCAAGGGGGGTGGCTACACCTTC. Translated: CATTKGGGYTF.

This chain uses TRBV9 with TRBJ2-7; 8 positions agree with TRBD1. From germline, CDR1 is SGDLS and CDR2 YYNGEE. V lost 2 bases, J lost 5 bases, and 6 bases stayed unmatched. CDR3 length: 14 residues. The CDR3 sequence is CASSVPGGGDEQYF. The CDR3 DNA follows: TGTGCCAGCAGCGTTCCAGGGGGCGGCGACGAGCAGTACTTC.

The rearrangement joins TRBV5-1 to TRBJ2-5, with 8 bases that match TRBD1. TRBJ2-7 explains the end of the DNA better; the J call may be wrong. CDR1 is SGHRS and CDR2 is YFSETQ in the germline V gene. CDR3 length: 15 residues. Written as DNA, the CDR3 is TGCGCCAGCAGCGCGGGGACGACAGGGGTTACCGAGCAGTACTTC. It codes for CASSAGTTGVTEQYF.

The CDR3 loop reads CASSGSADLGGYGYTF. The CDR3 DNA is TGTGCCAGCAGCGGATCGGCAGACCTCGGTGGCTATGGCTACACCTTC. V gene TRBV28 combines with J gene TRBJ1-2; D unresolved. The CDR3 spans 16 residues. Trimming stripped 6 bases from V and 4 bases from J, with 21 bases between. CDR1 is MDHEN and CDR2 is SYDVKM in the germline V gene.

This chain connects TRBV27 to TRBJ2-4; D gene uncertain. Germline assignment: CDR1 MNHEY and CDR2 SMNVEV (reference sequence). The CDR3 sequence is 13 residues long. V was cut by 3 bases and J by 7 bases, with 10 bases left in between. CDR3 coding DNA: TGTGCCAGCAGTTTTGGTCGGTCCAACATTCAGTACTTC. Translating it yields CASSFGRSNIQYF.

This clone was picked up one time. The chain couples TRBV28 to TRBJ1-5, with D possibly matching TRBD1 (6 bases). V was cut by 5 bases and J by 4 bases, with 15 bases left in between. This CDR3 comprises 15 residues. In germline, CDR1 is MDHEN, CDR2 SYDVKM. CDR3 loop: CASSTPKGQNQPQHF. The CDR3 bases are TGTGCCAGCAGTACCCCAAAGGGACAAAATCAGCCCCAGCATTTT.

This clone was recorded only once. V and J are TRBV19 and TRBJ2-2; D possibly corresponds to TRBD1 (6 bases). Deletions cut 5 bases from V and 6 bases from J, with 10 bases between. This CDR3 is built from 13 residues. Per germline, CDR1 LNHDA and CDR2 SQIVND (reference sequence). CDR3 in amino acids: CASSAQGPGELFF. CDR3 DNA sequence: TGTGCCAGTAGTGCCCAGGGGCCCGGGGAGCTGTTTTTT.

This chain uses TRBV7-2 with TRBJ1-2; D uncertain. V was pared by 1 base and J by 8 bases, with 8 bases between. The CDR3 consists of 12 residues. Germline V gene lookup returns CDR1 SGHTA and CDR2 FQGNSA. This chain's CDR3 is CASSLDRRGYTF. The CDR3 DNA reads TGTGCCAGCAGCTTAGATCGGCGCGGCTACACCTTC.

This clone was seen just once. The CDR3 is CASRTGQETQYF. Here the CDR3 DNA reads TGTGCCAGCCGGACAGGTCAAGAGACCCAGTACTTC. This chain uses TRBV6-1 with TRBJ2-5, with TRBD1 matching 7 bases. Trimming removed 8 bases from V and 2 bases from J; junction bases left unmatched: 2. The CDR3 loop spans 12 amino acids. CDR1 and CDR2 (germline): MNHNS, SASEGT.

The V gene is TRBV4-2, the J gene TRBJ2-3; TRBD1 matches at 8 bases. Germline CDR1 and CDR2: LGHNA and YNFKEQ. The CDR3 covers 16 residues. With V trimmed by 4 bases and J by 5 bases, 11 bases remained unmatched. The CDR3 bases are TGTGCCAGCAGCCCTCCAGGGACCGGACAGGGAGATACGCAGTATTTT. This codes for CASSPPGTGQGDTQYF.

The V gene is TRBV10-3, the J gene TRBJ2-3; D is unclear. The V gene's germline CDR1 is ENHRY and CDR2 SYGVKD. Deletions cut 0 bases from V and 2 bases from J, with 9 bases between. This CDR3 is 15 amino acids long. Written as DNA, the CDR3 is TGTGCCATCAGTGAGTCTGCGGTACCCACAGATACGCAGTATTTT. Encoded protein: CAISESAVPTDTQYF.

As to this clone: Other DNA sequences within the sample encode an identical CDR3. The V and J genes are TRBV28 and TRBJ1-2; D is uncertain. Trimming left V 2 bases short and J 5 bases short, with 6 bases between. Germline V gene lookup returns CDR1 MDHEN and CDR2 SYDVKM. The CDR3 extends over 12 amino acids. The CDR3 loop reads CASSLSGYGYTF. CDR3 nucleotides: TGTGCCAGCAGTTTAAGTGGATATGGCTACACCTTC.

The V call is TRBV28, the J call TRBJ1-5, with TRBD1 matching 11 bases. The germline CDR1 and CDR2 sequences are MDHEN and SYDVKM. The CDR3 is made up of 15 amino acids. J was trimmed by 5 bases and V by 8 bases; bases with no gene match: 8. The CDR3 here is CASAMGQGGHQPQHF. The CDR3 nucleotides read TGTGCCAGCGCTATGGGACAGGGGGGCCATCAGCCCCAGCATTTT.

For the CDR3, the DNA is TGCGCCAGCAGCTTACACAGTCCTTCCTACAATGAGCAGTTCTTC. This encodes CASSLHSPSYNEQFF. The rearrangement links TRBV5-1 to TRBJ2-1; no clear D gene. The V gene lost 2 bases and the J gene lost 1 base, with 10 bases spanning the gap. The CDR3 runs 15 residues. Germline loops: CDR1 SGHRS, CDR2 YFSETQ.

The gene calls are TRBV9 and TRBJ1-1; D is unclear. This CDR3 is built from 13 residues. CDR1 is SGDLS, CDR2 YYNGEE, per germline. Trimming left V 3 bases short and J 0 bases short, with 6 bases between. CDR3: CASSESLNTEAFF. The DNA of the CDR3 is TGTGCCAGCAGCGAGTCACTGAACACTGAAGCTTTCTTT.

V gene TRBV11-2 combines with J gene TRBJ1-3; no definite D call. The germline V gene encodes CDR1 SGHAT and CDR2 FQNNGV. With 0 bases removed from V and 1 base from J, the gap between germline ends came to 7 bases. The CDR3 runs 15 residues. The CDR3 DNA is TGTGCCAGCAGCTTAGATATGTGGTCTGGAAACACCATATATTTT. It encodes CASSLDMWSGNTIYF.

The V gene is TRBV5-1, the J gene TRBJ2-1; TRBD2 aligns across 8 bases. Germline V gives CDR1 SGHRS, CDR2 YFSETQ. The CDR3 covers 15 residues. J gave up 3 bases and V 2 bases, and 4 bases lay outside the gene matches. The CDR3 is CASSFTSGNYNEQFF. The CDR3 DNA sequence: TGCGCCAGCAGCTTTACTAGCGGAAACTACAATGAGCAGTTCTTC.

CDR3 amino acids: CASSQHAGTGSLGSPLHF. CDR3 nucleotides: TGCGCCAGCAGCCAACACGCCGGGACAGGTAGTTTAGGATCACCCCTCCACTTT. The chain couples TRBV4-1 to TRBJ1-6; 8 nucleotides line up with TRBD1. V gave up 2 bases and J gave up 10 bases; unmatched junction bases: 16. Looked up from germline, CDR1 is MGHRA and CDR2 is YSYEKL. This CDR3 spans 18 amino acids.

This clone was found a few times. J is TRBJ1-1 and V is TRBV28; D is uncertain. Germline CDR1 reads MDHEN; CDR2 reads SYDVKM. This CDR3 contains 14 residues. V was shortened by 3 bases and J by 4 bases, with 12 bases between the two germline ends. CDR3 sequence (DNA): TGTGCCAGCAGTTTGCCGACTTGGGGCACTGAAGCTTTCTTT. It specifies CASSLPTWGTEAFF.

The gene calls are TRBV2 and TRBJ2-1; 7 nucleotides line up with TRBD1. The V segment lost 3 bases and the J segment 4 bases; nucleotides outside the gene matches: 6. CDR3 length: 15 residues. Germline V lookup: CDR1 SNHLY, CDR2 FYNNEI. The CDR3 DNA reads TGTGCCAGCAGTGAGACCGGGACAGCATACAATGAGCAGTTCTTC. Translation gives CASSETGTAYNEQFF.

J is TRBJ2-2 and V is TRBV28; D tentatively fits TRBD1 or TRBD2 (5 bases each). This CDR3 spans 17 amino acids. The germline V and J ends were trimmed by 5 bases and 3 bases, with 19 bases remaining between them. Germline values: CDR1 MDHEN, CDR2 SYDVKM. Here the CDR3 DNA reads TGTGCCAGCAGTCCTAGATGGGGATTGGGGGACACCGGGGAGCTGTTTTTT. It yields the protein CASSPRWGLGDTGELFF.